This TCR beta chain was obtained from a study of blood T cell repertoires in COVID-19. About the research overall: From T cells, B-cell-depleted T cells, or PBMCs came the material, which was cDNA or gDNA.

Measured with immunoSEQ multiplex PCR; TCRdb has only the in-frame clones, and not every one. The sample has 100,000 to 150,000 clones; 75% to 90% are singletons. This CDR3 is built from 12 residues. The germline V gene encodes CDR1 SGHKS and CDR2 YYEKEE (reference sequence). The ends lost 1 base at V and 14 bases at J; junction bases unmatched: 7. What was sequenced was PBMCs or T cells enriched from blood (not recorded which). This chain uses TRBV5-5 with TRBJ1-1; 8 bases are shared with TRBD1. This receptor was taken from a woman aged 50 to 65 who had recovered from COVID-19. The CDR3: CASSLTGGFSFF. For the CDR3, the DNA is TGTGCCAGCAGCTTGACAGGGGGGTTTTCCTTCTTT.